The table lists the clone carrying this TCR beta chain with a count of one. The authors' processing: Estimation of nucleated cell counts relied on the amplification of reference gene primers. The method was immunoSEQ multiplex PCR; TCRdb's version includes in-frame clones alone and lacks a portion of them. The DNA was the basis for D and trimming; V, J and clone size are from that table. This table holds hundreds of thousands of clones, over 80% found once. This CDR3 spans 16 amino acids. With 3 bases clipped from V and 5 bases from J, the junction kept 11 bases outside the gene matches. Germline CDR1 reads SGHRS; CDR2 reads YFSETQ. The sample originates from a study of blood T cell repertoires in COVID-19. Study context: Acute and convalescent COVID-19 samples came from the United States, Italy and Spain. In each case, the material was cDNA or gDNA derived from T cells, B-cell-depleted T cells, or PBMCs.

The sequence came from a man aged 40-50 years with acute or convalescent COVID-19. Sequenced material: peripheral blood. The V gene is TRBV5-1, the J gene TRBJ1-2, with 9 nucleotides matching TRBD1. The CDR3 protein is CASSSGTGFVLYGYTF. CDR3 DNA: TGCGCCAGCAGCTCCGGGACAGGGTTCGTTTTATATGGCTACACCTTC.